A single sample gave rise to the 3 T cell receptor beta chains below, sequenced in a study of blood T cell repertoires in COVID-19 (dated by TCRdb to 2020 to 2021). Library preparation employed the immunoSEQ multiplex PCR assay. The table comes from immuneACCESS by way of TCRdb, which keeps in-frame sequences with V and J called. Part of the clones is missing from these tables; in studies checked, under half for an unresolved V gene and the rest for unknown reasons. This sample has under 250,000 clones in its table, and approximately 78% of those were observed once. The top ten clonotypes cover approximately 5.2% of the sample. The sequenced material came from peripheral blood. These receptors were collected from a woman between 65 and 79 years old with COVID-19, enrolled during active disease.

The genes are TRBV18 and TRBJ1-2; perhaps TRBD1 as D (5 bases). The CDR3 loop spans 16 amino acids. V was cut by 6 bases and J by 0 bases, with 17 bases left in between. Germline V gives CDR1 KGHSH, CDR2 LQKENI. Here the CDR3 reads CASSLRDDSSNYGYTF. The DNA for the CDR3 is TGTGCCAGCTCCCTCAGAGACGACAGCTCTAACTATGGCTACACCTTC.

Here the CDR3 DNA reads TGTGCCAGCAGACGGAGTAGTCGGAGCCCCATCCCATTCTTC. Translated: CASRRSSRSPIPFF. The V call is TRBV6-5, the J call TRBJ2-1, with D unresolved. Deletions cut 6 bases from V and 16 bases from J, with 25 bases between. This CDR3 comprises 14 residues. CDR1 is MNHEY, CDR2 SVGAGI, per germline.

The chain employs TRBV4-1 and TRBJ2-7; tentatively, D is TRBD1 (5 bases). Between the trimmed V and J ends, which lost 4 bases and 7 bases, there was a span of 17 bases. The CDR3 is 14 amino acids. CDR1 and CDR2 (germline): MGHRA, YSYEKL. Here the CDR3 DNA reads TGCGCCAGCAGCCCTGAGAAGACAGATTATGAGCAGTACTTC. Its translation: CASSPEKTDYEQYF.